The next 32 T cell receptor beta chains were all read from a single sample in a study of blood T cell repertoires in COVID-19. Sequenced by immunoSEQ multiplex PCR; TCRdb stores in-frame clones only, minus some. The table includes hundreds of thousands of clones, roughly 86% detected once. The sample consisted of PBMCs or T cells enriched from blood (not recorded which). The receptors stem from a woman aged 40 to 50 with acute COVID-19.

The genes are TRBV15 and TRBJ1-2, with D unclear. Trimming pared 8 bases from V and 7 bases from J, leaving 20 bases between. The CDR3 consists of 14 residues. Germline lookup yields CDR1 LNHNV and CDR2 YYDKDF (reference sequence). Here the CDR3 reads CATWGGRYTSGYTF. The CDR3 nucleotides are TGTGCCACCTGGGGTGGGAGATATACAAGTGGCTACACCTTC.

This chain uses TRBV9 with TRBJ1-2; D not certain. The CDR3 has 15 residues. Germline V gene lookup returns CDR1 SGDLS and CDR2 YYNGEE. V was trimmed by 1 base and J by 3 bases, leaving 13 bases between them. CDR3 coding DNA: TGTGCCAGCAGCGTATCGGGTGGAGTGGACTATGGCTACACCTTC. It translates to CASSVSGGVDYGYTF.

This clone occurred once. V and J are TRBV27 and TRBJ1-3; the D is unclear. This CDR3 is built from 14 residues. The germline V gene has CDR1 MNHEY and CDR2 SMNVEV (reference sequence). The V and J ends lost 4 bases and 0 bases respectively, with 7 bases between them. CDR3 sequence: CASSSTGSGNTIYF. Here the CDR3 DNA reads TGTGCCAGCAGTTCGACTGGCTCTGGAAACACCATATATTTT.

The V gene is TRBV5-8, the J gene TRBJ2-7, with D perhaps TRBD1 (6 bases). The length of the CDR3 is 13 residues. Germline loops: CDR1 SGHTS, CDR2 YDEGEE. Trimming took off 2 bases at V and 4 bases at J, with 10 bases between the two ends. In DNA form, the CDR3 reads TGTGCCAGCAGCTTCGGACAGACTTACGAGCAGTACTTC. It translates to CASSFGQTYEQYF.

Only a few counts were recorded for this clone. This chain joins TRBV6-5 and TRBJ1-6; TRBD1 aligns across 8 bases. This CDR3 is built from 13 residues. Per the germline V gene, CDR1 is MNHEY and CDR2 is SVGAGI. The V and J ends lost 6 bases and 7 bases, in that order; junction bases with no gene match: 2. CDR3 loop: CASRDRENSPLHF. For the CDR3, the DNA is TGTGCCAGCAGGGACAGGGAAAATTCACCCCTCCACTTT.

The chain employs TRBV10-2 and TRBJ2-7; a possible D gene is TRBD1 (6 bases). This CDR3 is 13 amino acids long. Per the germline V gene, CDR1 is WSHSY and CDR2 is SAAADI. The V end was cut by 5 bases, the J end by 4 bases, with 12 bases between. CDR3 in amino acids: CASSRRDIYEQYF. DNA of the CDR3: TGCGCCAGCAGTCGCCGGGACATTTACGAGCAGTACTTC.

The V gene is TRBV5-5, the J gene TRBJ2-5, with 7 bases aligning to TRBD1. The V and J ends lost 4 bases and 5 bases, in that order; junction bases with no gene match: 8. The CDR3 loop spans 14 amino acids. The germline CDR1 and CDR2 sequences are SGHKS and YYEKEE (reference sequence). The CDR3 nucleotides read TGTGCCAGCAGCCCCAAGACAGGGTATGAGACCCAGTACTTC. Translated: CASSPKTGYETQYF.

The V and J genes are TRBV3-1 (or the pseudogene TRBV3-2) and TRBJ1-1; no reliable D call. The CDR3 has 13 residues. CDR1 and CDR2 (germline): LGHDT, YNNKEL (reference sequence). The V gene lost 4 bases and the J gene lost 4 bases, with 10 bases spanning the gap. The CDR3 loop is CASSRRSGTEAFF. Written as DNA, the CDR3 is TGTGCCAGCAGCCGGAGAAGTGGCACTGAAGCTTTCTTT.

The chain employs TRBV6-5 and TRBJ2-7, with 9 bases lining up with TRBD2. Per germline, CDR1 MNHEY and CDR2 SVGAGI. Trimming cost V 6 bases and J 6 bases; bases outside gene matches: 9. The CDR3 has 14 amino acids. The CDR3 sequence: CASRLPGLASEQYF. The CDR3, as DNA: TGTGCCAGCAGGCTTCCGGGACTAGCTTCCGAGCAGTACTTC.

The chain links TRBV30 to TRBJ1-1; maybe TRBD1 (5 bases). The CDR3 spans 10 residues. Germline lookup yields CDR1 GTSNPN and CDR2 SVGIG (reference sequence). CDR3 in DNA: TGTGCGGGGGGGAGGGAAGAAGCTTTCTTT. It translates to CAGGREEAFF.

The V and J genes are TRBV10-2 and TRBJ2-7, with TRBD1 matching 8 bases. The CDR3 sequence is 15 residues long. V dropped 6 bases and J dropped 2; count of bases not matched to a gene: 9. Germline V gene data show CDR1 as WSHSY and CDR2 as SAAADI. The CDR3 DNA is TGCGCCAGCAGACCCGGGACAGGACACCCCTACGAGCAGTACTTC. Translation: CASRPGTGHPYEQYF.

The chain uses TRBV6-5 and TRBJ1-1; D remains ambiguous. Trimming left V 6 bases short and J 2 bases short, with 13 bases between. The CDR3 consists of 14 residues. The germline gives CDR1 MNHEY, CDR2 SVGAGI. The CDR3 spells CASSTESYNTEAFF. The CDR3 DNA is TGTGCCAGCAGCACGGAGAGTTATAACACTGAAGCTTTCTTT.

The V call is TRBV5-1, the J call TRBJ1-6; D ambiguous. V gave up 3 bases and J gave up 5 bases, with 12 bases separating them. CDR3 size: 15 residues. Germline loops: CDR1 SGHRS, CDR2 YFSETQ. The CDR3 spells CASSYDSLDNSPLHF. The CDR3 bases are TGCGCCAGCAGCTACGACTCGCTTGATAATTCACCCCTCCACTTT.

The chain joins TRBV28 to TRBJ1-3, with a possible D match to TRBD1 (5 bases). This CDR3 contains 16 residues. V gave up 5 bases and J gave up 0 bases, with 14 bases separating them. The germline CDR1 and CDR2 sequences are MDHEN and SYDVKM. CDR3 amino acids: CASSRDWTRSGNTIYF. CDR3 DNA: TGTGCCAGCAGTCGGGACTGGACACGCTCTGGAAACACCATATATTTT.

CDR3 sequence (DNA): TGTGCCGCCTCCCGCGACAGGGACGAAAAACTGTTTTTT. Its protein product is CAASRDRDEKLFF. The chain couples TRBV6-5 to TRBJ1-4; 7 bases agree with TRBD1. CDR3 size: 13 residues. Per germline, CDR1 MNHEY and CDR2 SVGAGI. V shed 11 bases and J 8 bases; nucleotides not matched to a gene: 11.

This clone appeared once. The chain recombines TRBV28 with TRBJ2-7, with 7 bases lining up with TRBD1. Germline trimming cut 5 bases from V and 7 bases from J; bases unmatched to any gene: 5. CDR3 size: 12 residues. Per germline, CDR1 MDHEN and CDR2 SYDVKM. Here the CDR3 reads CASSPTTGEQYF. CDR3 nucleotides: TGTGCCAGCAGTCCAACGACAGGGGAGCAGTACTTC.

This sequence joins TRBV19 and TRBJ2-2; D unclear. Germline assignment: CDR1 LNHDA and CDR2 SQIVND (reference sequence). V lost 3 bases, J lost 3 bases, and 8 bases lay in between. The CDR3 extends over 14 amino acids. CDR3 protein: CASSIDGYTGELFF. As DNA, the CDR3 is TGTGCCAGTAGTATCGACGGGTACACCGGGGAGCTGTTTTTT. The complete variable domain, with remaining parts taken from reference TRBV19 and TRBJ2-2, reads DGGITQSPKYLFRKEGQNVTLSCEQNLNHDAMYWYRQDPGQGLRLIYYSQIVNDFQKGDIAEGYSVSREKKESFPLTVTSAQKNPTAFYLCASSIDGYTGELFFGEGSRLTVL.

The V call is TRBV28, the J call TRBJ2-3, with a tentative D call TRBD2 (5 bases). Trimming shortened V by 4 bases and J by 0 bases, and 8 bases separated the two germline ends. Germline V gene sequence: CDR1 MDHEN, CDR2 SYDVKM. The CDR3 totals 14 residues. CDR3 loop: CASSSRTSTDTQYF. The CDR3 bases are TGTGCCAGCAGTTCTCGGACTAGCACAGATACGCAGTATTTT. Full variable domain (remainder filled in from reference TRBV28 and TRBJ2-3): DVKVTQSSRYLVKRTGEKVFLECVQDMDHENMFWYRQDPGLGLRLIYFSYDVKMKEKGDIPEGYSVSREKKERFSLILESASTNQTSMYLCASSSRTSTDTQYFGPGTRLTVL.

This clone has just one count. The CDR3 region has the DNA TGTGCCAGCAGCTCTACAGGGGTTCACGGGGAGCTGTTTTTT. Protein product: CASSSTGVHGELFF. The rearrangement links TRBV11-3 to TRBJ2-2; 7 bases match TRBD1. The trim removed 4 bases at V and 7 bases at J, leaving 6 bases unmatched. The CDR3 spans 14 residues. Germline V gives CDR1 SGHNT, CDR2 YENEEA.

Judged by abundance, this clone is medium-sized. The identical CDR3 is also encoded by other nucleotide sequences in the sample. The rearrangement uses TRBV19 and TRBJ1-3; D not resolved. The V end was cut by 4 bases, the J end by 0 bases, with 10 bases between. Germline V lookup: CDR1 LNHDA, CDR2 SQIVND (reference sequence). This CDR3 is 15 amino acids long. CDR3 sequence: CASSTPTGSGNTIYF. The CDR3 coding sequence is TGTGCCAGTAGTACCCCTACTGGCTCTGGAAACACCATATATTTT.

This clone was counted once. The chain recombines TRBV18 with TRBJ2-1, with 8 bases matching TRBD2. The V segment lost 4 bases and the J segment 2 bases; nucleotides outside the gene matches: 7. This CDR3 has 16 amino acids. Germline CDR1 reads KGHSH; CDR2 reads LQKENI. CDR3 residues: CASSLEAGVAYNEQFF. The CDR3 nucleotides read TGTGCCAGCTCACTCGAAGCGGGAGTAGCCTACAATGAGCAGTTCTTC. Together with reference TRBV18 and TRBJ2-1, the CDR3 gives the full variable domain: NAGVMQNPRHLVRRRGQEARLRCSPMKGHSHVYWYRQLPEEGLKFMVYLQKENIIDESGMPKERFSAEFPKEGPSILRIQQVVRGDSAAYFCASSLEAGVAYNEQFFGPGTRLTVL.

The chain combines TRBV7-9 with TRBJ1-1; tentative D call: TRBD1 (6 bases). V was pared by 5 bases and J by 4 bases, with 11 bases between. Germline loops: CDR1 SEHNR, CDR2 FQNEAQ (reference sequence). CDR3 length equals 13 residues. The CDR3 reads CASSPVGGTEAFF. CDR3 nucleotide sequence: TGTGCCAGCAGCCCTGTAGGGGGCACTGAAGCTTTCTTT. Full variable domain (outside the CDR3, taken from reference TRBV7-9 and TRBJ1-1): DTGVSQNPRHKITKRGQNVTFRCDPISEHNRLYWYRQTLGQGPEFLTYFQNEAQLEKSRLLSDRFSAERPKGSFSTLEIQRTEQGDSAMYLCASSPVGGTEAFFGQGTRLTVV.

In this sample, this clone turned up a few times. The V and J genes are TRBV18 and TRBJ2-7, with 8 bases fitting TRBD1. This CDR3 has 14 residues. Germline lookup yields CDR1 KGHSH and CDR2 LQKENI. V shed 2 bases and J 2 bases; nucleotides not matched to a gene: 2. CDR3 amino acids: CASSPKQGAYEQYF. The CDR3 coding sequence is TGTGCCAGCTCACCAAAACAGGGGGCCTACGAGCAGTACTTC.

The chain is built from TRBV7-3 and TRBJ2-3; 8 bases are a match to TRBD2. This CDR3 is 15 amino acids long. V trimming: 5 bases; J trimming: 2 bases; junction bases outside the gene matches: 6. CDR1 is SGHTA, CDR2 FQGTGA, per germline. In DNA, the CDR3 is TGTGCCAGCAGCCGAGGTAGCGGGAACACAGATACGCAGTATTTT. Translated: CASSRGSGNTDTQYF. Full variable domain (rest looked up from reference TRBV7-3 and TRBJ2-3): GAGVSQTPSNKVTEKGKYVELRCDPISGHTALYWYRQSLGQGPEFLIYFQGTGAADDSGLPNDRFFAVRPEGSVSTLKIQRTERGDSAVYLCASSRGSGNTDTQYFGPGTRLTVL.

CDR3 amino acids: CASSPSHGRPSGRQETQYF. The DNA for the CDR3 is TGCGCCAGCAGCCCATCTCACGGTCGGCCTAGCGGGCGCCAAGAGACCCAGTACTTC. The V and J genes are TRBV4-1 and TRBJ2-5; 8 nucleotides match TRBD2. Germline values: CDR1 MGHRA, CDR2 YSYEKL. This CDR3 has 19 amino acids. V was clipped by 4 bases and J by 1 base; unmatched bases: 17.

This chain connects TRBV11-3 to TRBJ2-7; possibly TRBD1 for D (5 bases). The CDR3 totals 14 residues. V lost 5 bases and J 0 bases, leaving 11 bases between the germline ends. In germline, CDR1 is SGHNT, CDR2 YENEEA. CDR3 protein: CASSTQTVSYEQYF. The CDR3 DNA follows: TGTGCCAGCAGCACTCAGACAGTCTCCTACGAGCAGTACTTC.

The chain couples TRBV4-2 to TRBJ1-4, with D maybe TRBD1 (6 bases). The CDR3 runs to 15 residues. V was shortened by 3 bases and J by 8 bases, with 16 bases between the two germline ends. Germline V gene lookup returns CDR1 LGHNA and CDR2 YNFKEQ. CDR3 amino acids: CASSHNRAGGEKLFF. In DNA, the CDR3 is TGTGCCAGCAGCCACAATAGGGCGGGGGGCGAAAAACTGTTTTTT.

This clone has just a few counts. The chain employs TRBV4-1 and TRBJ2-7, with 7 nucleotides matching TRBD1. V was pared by 1 base and J by 0 bases, with 3 bases of the junction left unmatched. From germline, CDR1 is MGHRA and CDR2 YSYEKL. This CDR3 is 15 amino acids long. The CDR3 coding sequence is TGCGCCAGCAGCCAAGGACAGGGAAGCTCCTACGAGCAGTACTTC. This codes for CASSQGQGSSYEQYF.

V is TRBV15 and J is TRBJ2-1; D remains unclear. The CDR3 covers 13 residues. Germline V gives CDR1 LNHNV, CDR2 YYDKDF (reference sequence). V lost 5 bases and J 7 bases, leaving 12 bases between the germline ends. The CDR3 coding sequence is TGTGCCACCAGCCCCAACCTTGCGAATGAGCAGTTCTTC. Translating it yields CATSPNLANEQFF.

The rearrangement uses TRBV7-9 and TRBJ2-2; TRBD2 agrees at 9 bases. With V trimmed by 7 bases and J by 3 bases, 9 bases remained unmatched. The CDR3 has 16 residues. CDR1 and CDR2 (germline): SEHNR, FQNEAQ (reference sequence). The CDR3 region has the DNA TGTGCCAGCACCTGGGGGGCTAGCGGGGACACCGGGGAGCTGTTTTTT. Translated: CASTWGASGDTGELFF.

The chain links TRBV2 to TRBJ1-2; no definite D call. V was cut by 5 bases and J by 4 bases, with 11 bases left in between. The CDR3 spans 13 residues. CDR1 SNHLY and CDR2 FYNNEI come from the germline V gene. CDR3 region: CASSSRVIYGYTF. CDR3 nucleotide sequence: TGTGCCAGCAGTTCGCGGGTGATCTATGGCTACACCTTC.

This sequence joins TRBV6-5 and TRBJ2-7; weak D call: TRBD1 (5 bases). The CDR3 totals 12 residues. With 6 bases removed from V and 2 bases from J, the gap between germline ends came to 8 bases. The germline V gene encodes CDR1 MNHEY and CDR2 SVGAGI. CDR3 region: CASRQTAYEQYF. Here the CDR3 DNA reads TGTGCCAGCAGACAGACAGCCTACGAGCAGTACTTC.